The entry that follows covers one TCR beta chain sequence. Its matching antigen is unknown. The data were taken from a study of CD8+CD57+ T cells in acquired aplastic anemia. Study outcomes and limitations: Patients and controls turned out to have 25 to 30 CD8+ CDR3 sequences in common.

TCR beta VDJ and CDR3 profiling used genomic DNA as template. Each CDR3 protein gets one entry after TCRdb re-called the reads with MiXCR. There are 100,000 to 150,000 distinct CDR3 sequences in the sample; roughly 40% occur only once, and over 2% lies in the top ten. This CDR3 is 15 amino acids long. Germline V CDR1 and CDR2: SGDLS, YYNGEE. Sequencing was done on patients that had shown CD8+CD57+ cell expansion by flow cytometry. This TCR was recovered from a human donor with aplastic anemia. The V gene is TRBV9, the J gene TRBJ2-5; perhaps TRBD2 as D (6 bases). The DNA end is a closer match to TRBJ2-1, so the J assignment may be wrong. What was sequenced was sorted CD4+, CD8+, or CD8+CD57+ T cells (not recorded which) from PBMCs. The CDR3 nucleotides are TGTGCCAGCAGCGTAGGGGGCGGGACCTCCTACGAGCAGTTCTTC. It translates to CASSVGGGTSYEQFF.